This entry features one TCR beta chain sequence. The CDR3 spans 15 residues. The V gene's germline CDR1 is LGHNA and CDR2 YNFKEQ. Losses at the gene ends were 1 base for V and 3 bases for J; bases not matched to a gene: 3. The sample originates from a study of OX40 agonist ivuxolimab in advanced cancers. Using immunoSEQ multiplex PCR, the repertoire was profiled, and TCRdb retains in-frame clones only, with some absent. The sample includes about 48,000 clones, 80% to 95% of them seen just once. The V gene is TRBV4-2, the J gene TRBJ2-1; 7 bases agree with TRBD2. The starting material was CD4+ or CD8+ T cells sorted from blood, obtained in a trial of the OX40 agonist ivuxolimab. The TCR sequence derives from an adult with an advanced solid tumor such as melanoma, head and neck, liver or kidney cancer. The CDR3 protein is CASSQGEGFYNEQFF. The CDR3 DNA follows: TGTGCCAGCAGCCAAGGGGAGGGATTCTACAATGAGCAGTTCTTC.